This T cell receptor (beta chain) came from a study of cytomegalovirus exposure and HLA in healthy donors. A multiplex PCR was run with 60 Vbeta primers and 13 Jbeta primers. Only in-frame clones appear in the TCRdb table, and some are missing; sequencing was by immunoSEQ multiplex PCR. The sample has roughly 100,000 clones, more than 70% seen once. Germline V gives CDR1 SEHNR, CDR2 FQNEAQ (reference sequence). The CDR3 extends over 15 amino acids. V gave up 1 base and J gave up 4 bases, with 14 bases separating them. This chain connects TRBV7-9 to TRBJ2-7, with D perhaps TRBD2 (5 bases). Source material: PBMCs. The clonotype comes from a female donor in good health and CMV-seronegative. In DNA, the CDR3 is TGTGCCAGCAGCTTAGTGGGGTTCGAGGGATACGAGCAGTACTTC. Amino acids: CASSLVGFEGYEQYF.